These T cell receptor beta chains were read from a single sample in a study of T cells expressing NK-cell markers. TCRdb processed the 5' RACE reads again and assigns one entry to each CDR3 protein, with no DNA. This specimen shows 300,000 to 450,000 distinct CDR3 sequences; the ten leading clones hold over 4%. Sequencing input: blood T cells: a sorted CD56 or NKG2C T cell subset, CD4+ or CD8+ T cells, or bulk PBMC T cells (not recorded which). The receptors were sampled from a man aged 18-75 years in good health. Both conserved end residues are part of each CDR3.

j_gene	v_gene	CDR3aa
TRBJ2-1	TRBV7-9	CASSLVVGRRGYEQFF
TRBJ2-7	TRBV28	CASSPADRVDEQYF
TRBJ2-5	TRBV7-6	CASSLMTDAPGLAGGRKTQYF
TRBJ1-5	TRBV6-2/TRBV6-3	CASTATGEYSNQPQHF
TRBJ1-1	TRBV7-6	CASSLGQGGEAFF
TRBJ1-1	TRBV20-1	CSARRTGNTEAFF
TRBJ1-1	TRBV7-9	CASSSPLGSSPSF
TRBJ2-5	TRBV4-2	CASSRDGKKETQYF
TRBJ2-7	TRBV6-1	CASTGGNGYEQYF
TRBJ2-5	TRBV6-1	CASSPSLGSRETQYF
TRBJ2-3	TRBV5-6	CASSRDRGWYGTDTQYF
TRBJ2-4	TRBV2	CASSRGQGNYKNIQYF
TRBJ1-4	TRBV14	CASSQDFQGAREKLFF
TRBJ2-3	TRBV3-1	CASSPRMSGGAGDTQYF
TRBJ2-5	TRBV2	CASTGGGGGPKTQYF
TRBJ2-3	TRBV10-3	CAISAIAGGLTDTQYF
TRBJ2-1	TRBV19	CASKGDPRPHEQFF
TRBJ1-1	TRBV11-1	CASSFPDKALGTEAFF
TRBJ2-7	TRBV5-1	CASSGGTSYEQYF
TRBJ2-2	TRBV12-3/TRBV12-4	CASSPTVLETGELFF
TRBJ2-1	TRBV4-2	CASSPGTSGGPKNEQFF
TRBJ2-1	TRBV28	CASSSETSGSGGEQFF
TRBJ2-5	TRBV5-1	CASYRDLAKETQYF
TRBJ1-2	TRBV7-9	CASSLAGTGPYGYTF
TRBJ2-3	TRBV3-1	CASSLRTSAGDTQYF
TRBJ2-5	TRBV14	CASSQASGNRLLGTQYF
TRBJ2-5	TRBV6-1	CASSRAGGHQETQYF
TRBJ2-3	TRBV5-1	CASSLGDGGALDTQYF
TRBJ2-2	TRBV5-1	CASSSRDRVTGELFF
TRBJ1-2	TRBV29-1	CSVDDSVGGYTF
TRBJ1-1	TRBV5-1	CASSLTSGGGTEAFF
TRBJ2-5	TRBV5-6	CASSFFGQVPQETQYF
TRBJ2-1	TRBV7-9	CASRPEEASNEQFF
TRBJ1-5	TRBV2	CASSEVMRGNQPQHF
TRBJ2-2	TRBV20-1	CSAPLGGGITGELFF
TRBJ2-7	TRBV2	CASSGAESSYEQYF
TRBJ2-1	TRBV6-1	CASSRNSKIGSYNEQFF
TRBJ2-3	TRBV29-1	CSVVEGLGDTQYF
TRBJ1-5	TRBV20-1	CSASPGNTANQPQHF
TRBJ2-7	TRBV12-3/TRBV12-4	CASSSRRAGEQYF